This is a list of T cell receptor beta chains from one sample in a study of blood T cells in healthy people across ages. TCRdb ran MiXCR on the 5' RACE reads and lists one entry per CDR3 protein. The data hold about 570,000 distinct CDR3 sequences, with approximately 30% observed a single time. Sample: blood. The receptors here all came from a woman in her 70s in good health. CDR3s include the opening cysteine and the closing phenylalanine or tryptophan. A D gene is named only where the DNA matches it firmly. Some rows have no size entry. The others give once, few or many, or a class for an expanded clone.

cdr3_nt,cdr3_aa,j_call,clone_size,d_call,v_call
TGTGCCAGCAGCAAGGCGGGAAAAAACTATGGCTACACCTTC,CASSKAGKNYGYTF,TRBJ1-2,.,.,TRBV21-1
TGCGCCAGCAGCTCGGGCGGGGTCGGGCCCCTCCACTTT,CASSSGGVGPLHF,TRBJ1-6,.,.,TRBV5-1
TGCGCCAGCAGCCCGCTTCGGTTAAACACCATATATTTT,CASSPLRLNTIYF,TRBJ1-3,few,.,TRBV5-1
TGCGCCAGCAGCTTGGCCGAGGCCTCGTCCTACAATGAGCAGTTCTTC,CASSLAEASSYNEQFF,TRBJ2-1,.,.,TRBV5-1
TGTGCCAGCAGCACCGGTGGGGGGACAGGAGCCCAAGAGACCCAGTACTTC,CASSTGGGTGAQETQYF,TRBJ2-5,few,.,TRBV21-1
TGTGCCAGCAGCCAGGGCCGGGGACAGGGGGGCAATCAGCCCCAGCATTTT,CASSQGRGQGGNQPQHF,TRBJ1-5,few,TRBD1,TRBV7-9
TGTGCCAGCAGCTTGAGGGGACAGAGAAACACCATATATTTT,CASSLRGQRNTIYF,TRBJ1-3,few,TRBD1,TRBV5-8
TGCAGCGTTGGGTATGGGGCCGACTATGGCTACACCTTC,CSVGYGADYGYTF,TRBJ1-2,.,.,TRBV29-1
TGTGCCACCAGTGATCCCCAGGGATCCCGGCCCCAGCATTTT,CATSDPQGSRPQHF,TRBJ1-5,.,.,TRBV24-1
TGTGTCAGCAGCCAAGATTTGTCGCGGCGGGAGCCTCGGGGGACCCAGTACTTC,CVSSQDLSRREPRGTQYF,TRBJ2-5,.,TRBD2,TRBV4-2
TGCAGTGCTAGAGAAACCCCGTCAGGGGCTCAGCCCCAGCATTTT,CSARETPSGAQPQHF,TRBJ1-5,few,.,TRBV20-1
TGTGCCAGCACCTACTCACCGTCTCGGACGGATTACTATAGCAATCAGCCCCAGCATTTT,CASTYSPSRTDYYSNQPQHF,TRBJ1-5,few,.,TRBV28
TGTGCCAGCGGGACAGGGGATCATGGAAAACTGTTTTTT,CASGTGDHGKLFF,TRBJ1-4,few,TRBD1,TRBV7-9
TGTGCCAGCAGCGTAGCAATTTGGGCGGGGGGTACTCAACTTCGCCGACCCTACGAGCAGTACTTC,CASSVAIWAGGTQLRRPYEQYF,TRBJ2-7,.,TRBD2,TRBV9
TGCGCCAGCAGCCAAGTTGGGACAGGGGTTACCACCGGGGAGCTGTTTTTT,CASSQVGTGVTTGELFF,TRBJ2-2,.,TRBD1,TRBV4-3
TGTGCCAGCAGCTTTCAACGGGGGACAGGGCATGAGGCCCAGTACTTC,CASSFQRGTGHEAQYF,TRBJ2-5,few,TRBD1,TRBV12-3/TRBV12-4
TGTGCCAGCAGCTTAGGACCCTCCTTCTATGGCTACACCTTC,CASSLGPSFYGYTF,TRBJ1-2,.,.,TRBV7-2
TGCAGCGTAGACACAGGGGGCGCGGGCGAAAAACTGTTTTTT,CSVDTGGAGEKLFF,TRBJ1-4,few,TRBD1,TRBV29-1
TGTGCCAGCAGCTTTTCGGGACAGCTTTATCGTTCCCAGGAAGCTTTCTTT,CASSFSGQLYRSQEAFF,TRBJ1-1,.,TRBD1,TRBV7-2
TGCGCCAGCACCACGGGCGTTCTCCGCACAGATACGCAGTATTTT,CASTTGVLRTDTQYF,TRBJ2-3,.,.,TRBV5-1
TGTGCCAGCAGCTTAGGGTCAGGAGACTACACCGGGGAGCTGTTTTTT,CASSLGSGDYTGELFF,TRBJ2-2,.,.,TRBV7-2